The TCR beta chain described here comes from a study of PD-1 blockade in classical Hodgkin lymphoma. In the study overall: Patients were treated with nivolumab at 3 mg/kg, and this was given intravenously every 2 weeks.

Patients all relapsed after autologous stem cell transplantation, and there was variation in brentuximab vedotin exposure. Per the germline V gene, CDR1 is SGHTA and CDR2 is FQGNSA. The V segment lost 1 base and the J segment 5 bases; nucleotides outside the gene matches: 8. The CDR3 consists of 15 residues. Study-wide results and limits: Partial responders and progressors had significantly lower baseline TCR diversity. Newly diagnosed patients were reported to exhibit reduced baseline TCR diversity relative to healthy donors. Why the repertoires differ is still unclear, perhaps disease activity or prior therapy.

The protocol was immunoSEQ multiplex PCR, while the TCRdb copy is restricted to in-frame clones and leaves out a portion. The sample shows roughly 24,000 clones, 80% to 90% of them seen only once. With respect to this clone: Its antigen is not known.

This clonotype originated in a human donor with classical Hodgkin lymphoma. Material: peripheral blood mononuclear cells (PBMCs), obtained before the second cycle of nivolumab. The rearrangement joins TRBV7-2 to TRBJ2-7; 7 bases are a match to TRBD1. The DNA of the CDR3 is TGTGCCAGCAGCTTAGACGGACAGGACTGGAACGAGCAGTACTTC. Encoded protein: CASSLDGQDWNEQYF.